The sequence of this TCR beta chain was determined in a study of blood T cells in healthy people across ages. Findings and caveats of the study: Relative to aged donors, long-lived donors carried more naive CD4+ cells and displayed higher diversity. Age advanced and TCR beta diversity per million T cells fell, roughly linearly.

Germline CDR1 is SEHNR and CDR2 is FQNEAQ (reference sequence). The V end lost 5 bases, the J end lost 5 bases, and 10 bases lay between the germline ends. The CDR3 has 12 residues. The use of a sample-barcoded 5' primer and a J-beta primer mix characterized a second PCR of roughly 6 to 11 cycles. Each of the cDNA molecules was tagged by a template-switch adaptor with 12 random nucleotides. Via MiXCR, TCRdb re-called the 5' RACE reads, giving one row per CDR3 protein. The sample shows 1.2 million to 1.5 million distinct CDR3 sequences, around 42% of them seen only once. In the case of this clonotype: What it binds is unknown.

The sample comprised blood. The TCR originated in a woman aged 18 to 35 in good health. The chain uses TRBV7-9 and TRBJ2-7; unclear D gene. The CDR3 loop is CASSPVSHEQYF. CDR3 bases: TGTGCCAGCAGCCCCGTTTCCCACGAGCAGTACTTC.